What follows are 23 T cell receptor beta chains derived from one specimen sequenced in a study of patients and donors after allogeneic stem cell transplantation. TCRdb called the RT-PCR reads again in MiXCR, with one record for every CDR3 protein. Here the sample spans some 960,000 distinct CDR3 sequences, over 15% being singletons. The sample consisted of blood, either unsorted or a sorted T cell fraction (not recorded which). These TCRs come from a human donor who was either an allogeneic HSCT recipient or a stem cell or donor lymphocyte infusion donor (not recorded which). It is not recorded whose cells these are; they may come from a transplant donor.

This clonotype was recorded at least ten times. This chain connects TRBV29-1 to TRBJ2-7; a weak D match, TRBD2 (6 bases). Germline V CDR1 and CDR2: SQVTM, ANQGSEA. Deletions cut 4 bases from V and 6 bases from J, with 10 bases between. The length of the CDR3 is 11 residues. Here the CDR3 DNA reads TGCAGCGTTGTCCGGGAGCTCGAGCAGTACTTC. It translates to CSVVRELEQYF.

V usage is TRBV11-2 and J usage is TRBJ2-1; 9 positions agree with TRBD2. V gave up 6 bases and J gave up 2 bases; unmatched junction bases: 8. The germline CDR1 and CDR2 sequences are SGHAT and FQNNGV. The CDR3 is 16 amino acids. The CDR3 spells CASRFIAGDTYNEQFF. CDR3 nucleotide sequence: TGTGCCAGCAGGTTTATAGCGGGAGACACCTACAATGAGCAGTTCTTC.

This clonotype was picked up a small number of times. A read error may produce the germline difference seen at one junction end. The chain recombines TRBV7-7 with TRBJ2-3; 10 nucleotides match TRBD2. The CDR3 loop spans 13 amino acids. Germline V gene data show CDR1 as SSHAT and CDR2 as FNYEAQ (reference sequence). In DNA, the CDR3 is TGTGCTAGCAGCTTCAGACTAGCGGGTACGCAGTATTTT. This translates into CASSFRLAGTQYF. Drawing the rest from reference TRBV7-7 and TRBJ2-3, the complete variable domain is GAGVSQSPRYKVTKRGQDVTLRCDPISSHATLYWYQQALGQGPEFLTYFNYEAQPDKSGLPSDRFSAERPEGSISTLTIQRTEQRDSAMYRCASSFRLAGTQYFGPGTRLTVL.

This clonotype was seen only a few times. In DNA form, the CDR3 reads TGCAGTGCGAGGACAGAAGAGACCCAGTACTTC. Protein product: CSARTEETQYF. The V gene is TRBV20-1, the J gene TRBJ2-5; a possible D gene is TRBD1 (6 bases). Germline-derived CDR1 and CDR2 are DFQATT and SNEGSKA (reference sequence). The length of the CDR3 is 11 residues. The V gene lost 6 bases and the J gene lost 3 bases, with 8 bases spanning the gap.

V gene TRBV4-1 combines with J gene TRBJ2-7; no definite D call. The CDR3 spans 15 residues. Trimming stripped 0 bases from V and 3 bases from J, with 12 bases between. Looked up from germline, CDR1 is MGHRA and CDR2 is YSYEKL. CDR3 nucleotides: TGCGCCAGCAGCCAAGATTACAGTAAAAGCTACGAGCAGTACTTC. It translates to CASSQDYSKSYEQYF.

J is TRBJ1-1 and V is TRBV24-1, with D possibly matching TRBD1 (6 bases). This CDR3 spans 15 amino acids. The ends were cut back, 5 bases at V and 3 bases at J, with 15 bases in the middle. CDR1 and CDR2 (germline): KGHDR, SFDVKD. The CDR3 DNA sequence: TGTGCCACCAGTGGAGGGCGGGGGGCGGACACTGAAGCTTTCTTT. It codes for CATSGGRGADTEAFF.

The chain joins TRBV27 to TRBJ1-2; D unresolved. The CDR3 is 16 amino acids. The germline gives CDR1 MNHEY, CDR2 SMNVEV (reference sequence). V shed 5 bases and J shed 2 bases, with 18 bases lying between them. In nucleotides, the CDR3 is TGTGCCAGCAGTCCTGCACTCCCAGGAGGAAACTATGGCTACACCTTC. Protein: CASSPALPGGNYGYTF.

The sample holds a few counts of this clonotype. This chain connects TRBV28 to TRBJ2-5; 7 bases map to TRBD1. Germline-derived CDR1 and CDR2 are MDHEN and SYDVKM. The junction had 14 bases not matched to a gene; V was cut back by 8 bases and J by 2 bases. This CDR3 is built from 16 residues. The CDR3 sequence: CASAVGGLKGQETQYF. The CDR3 nucleotides read TGTGCCAGCGCTGTAGGGGGCCTCAAGGGGCAAGAGACCCAGTACTTC.

This clonotype was seen a handful of times. V is TRBV5-6 and J is TRBJ2-3; the D gene could be TRBD1 or TRBD2 (6 bases each). Germline V gene lookup returns CDR1 SGHDT and CDR2 YYEEEE. The CDR3 has 17 amino acids. Trimming pared 0 bases from V and 3 bases from J, leaving 17 bases between. The CDR3 loop reads CASSLERRGSGTDTQYF. Written as DNA, the CDR3 is TGTGCCAGCAGCTTGGAGCGTAGGGGGAGCGGGACAGATACGCAGTATTTT.

The chain employs TRBV5-1 and TRBJ2-1, with D perhaps matching TRBD2 (6 bases). The V gene lost 0 bases and the J gene lost 0 bases, with 7 bases spanning the gap. Per the germline V gene, CDR1 is SGHRS and CDR2 is YFSETQ. This CDR3 region has 15 residues. The CDR3 here is CASSLGEVSYNEQFF. The DNA of the CDR3 is TGCGCCAGCAGCTTGGGGGAGGTCTCCTACAATGAGCAGTTCTTC.

In this sample, this clonotype turned up many times. The V call is TRBV7-9, the J call TRBJ1-1, with D perhaps TRBD1 (5 bases). Trimming stripped 4 bases from V and 3 bases from J, with 18 bases between. CDR1 and CDR2 (germline): SEHNR, FQNEAQ (reference sequence). The CDR3 spans 16 residues. The CDR3 spells CASSSKRGPGDTEAFF. The CDR3 DNA reads TGTGCCAGCAGCTCGAAGAGGGGACCTGGAGACACTGAAGCTTTCTTT. Full variable domain (rest looked up from reference TRBV7-9 and TRBJ1-1): DTGVSQNPRHKITKRGQNVTFRCDPISEHNRLYWYRQTLGQGPEFLTYFQNEAQLEKSRLLSDRFSAERPKGSFSTLEIQRTEQGDSAMYLCASSSKRGPGDTEAFFGQGTRLTVV.

This clonotype was seen a few times. The V call is TRBV6-5, the J call TRBJ1-3; no reliable D call. The CDR3 has 15 amino acids. Germline CDR1 MNHEY, CDR2 SVGAGI. V lost 2 bases and J lost 3, with 11 bases in between. CDR3 sequence reads: CASSYDWAVGNTIYF. CDR3 coding DNA: TGTGCCAGCAGTTACGACTGGGCGGTTGGAAACACCATATATTTT.

V gene TRBV28 combines with J gene TRBJ2-6; D gene unclear. CDR3 length: 12 amino acids. Trimming removed 8 bases at V and 1 base at J, with 3 bases between. Germline values: CDR1 MDHEN, CDR2 SYDVKM. The CDR3 protein is CASLSGANVLTF. The CDR3 bases are TGTGCCAGCCTTTCTGGGGCCAACGTCCTGACTTTC.

DNA for the CDR3: TGTGCCAGCAGTCCCGACAGGGAGGGGGGTCAGCCCCAGCATTTT. Encoded protein: CASSPDREGGQPQHF. The genes are TRBV12-3 or TRBV12-4 and TRBJ1-5, with TRBD1 matching over 7 bases. The CDR3 covers 15 residues. The V gene end was trimmed by 5 bases and the J gene end by 6 bases; junction bases not matched to a gene: 10.

This clonotype was seen more than once but under ten times. V usage is TRBV6-2 or TRBV6-3 and J usage is TRBJ2-3; D not resolved. There are 15 residues in the CDR3. Per germline, CDR1 MNHEY and CDR2 SVGEGT. V shed 3 bases and J shed 0 bases, with 10 bases lying between them. The DNA of the CDR3 is TGTGCCAGCAGTTATAGGGCGGAAAGCACAGATACGCAGTATTTT. Amino acids: CASSYRAESTDTQYF.

This clonotype came up once. The chain carries TRBV19 and TRBJ2-1; either TRBD1 or TRBD2 may fit D (5 bases each). The CDR3 extends over 17 amino acids. Germline V lookup: CDR1 LNHDA, CDR2 SQIVND (reference sequence). The V gene lost 6 bases and the J gene lost 4 bases, with 22 bases spanning the gap. The CDR3 coding sequence is TGTGCCAGTAGAAGTCTGGAAACACGGGGCCCTTACAATGAGCAGTTCTTC. This encodes CASRSLETRGPYNEQFF.

This clonotype came up a few times. The chain couples TRBV6-1 to TRBJ2-2, with TRBD1 as a possible D gene (6 bases). The V and J ends lost 6 bases and 1 base respectively, with 12 bases between them. Per germline, CDR1 MNHNS and CDR2 SASEGT. The CDR3 spans 15 residues. The CDR3 sequence is CASSHKQGNTGELFF. DNA of the CDR3: TGTGCCAGCAGCCATAAACAGGGGAACACCGGGGAGCTGTTTTTT.

The CDR3 is CASSYSLGRVSNEQFF. The CDR3 DNA follows: TGTGCCAGCAGTTACTCTCTGGGACGGGTTTCGAATGAGCAGTTCTTC. This chain connects TRBV6-2 or TRBV6-3 to TRBJ2-1, with D perhaps being TRBD1 or TRBD2 (5 bases each). The CDR3 is made up of 16 amino acids. Germline assignment: CDR1 MNHEY and CDR2 SVGEGT. V was cut by 0 bases and J by 7 bases, with 16 bases left in between.

Note on this clonotype: A read error may produce the germline difference seen at one junction end. The rearrangement joins TRBV7-7 to TRBJ2-1; 11 bases align to TRBD2. The CDR3 is 16 residues long. The germline CDR1 and CDR2 sequences are SSHAT and FNYEAQ (reference sequence). The CDR3 spells CASSAASGGPLNEQFF. The CDR3 bases are TGTGCTAGCAGCGCAGCTAGCGGGGGGCCTCTAAATGAGCAGTTCTTC. Full variable domain (missing parts from reference TRBV7-7 and TRBJ2-1): GAGVSQSPRYKVTKRGQDVTLRCDPISSHATLYWYQQALGQGPEFLTYFNYEAQPDKSGLPSDRFSAERPEGSISTLTIQRTEQRDSAMYRCASSAASGGPLNEQFFGPGTRLTVL.

This sequence joins TRBV25-1 and TRBJ2-1, with a weak D call TRBD2 (6 bases). Trimming left V 0 bases short and J 0 bases short, with 12 bases between. Germline-derived CDR1 and CDR2 are MGHDK and SYGVNS. This CDR3 has 17 residues. The CDR3 DNA reads TGTGCCAGCAGTGAATATCTAGCGCCGAGCTCCTACAATGAGCAGTTCTTC. Its translation is CASSEYLAPSSYNEQFF.

This sequence joins TRBV28 and TRBJ1-5; D may be TRBD1 (6 bases). V lost 4 bases and J 6 bases, leaving 16 bases between the germline ends. The CDR3 has 15 amino acids. Germline V CDR1 and CDR2: MDHEN, SYDVKM. CDR3 amino acids: CASSSPGGMFQPQHF. The CDR3, as DNA: TGTGCCAGCAGTTCCCCGGGGGGCATGTTTCAGCCCCAGCATTTT.

This clonotype came up many times. The V gene is TRBV12-3 or TRBV12-4, the J gene TRBJ1-6, with D unresolved. The CDR3 runs 14 residues. Trimming stripped 6 bases from V and 0 bases from J, with 6 bases between. The CDR3 loop reads CASRTSSYNSPLHF. The CDR3 DNA sequence: TGTGCCAGCAGGACTAGCTCCTATAATTCACCCCTCCACTTT.

V and J are TRBV29-1 and TRBJ1-1; 7 nucleotides agree with TRBD1. The germline V gene has CDR1 SQVTM and CDR2 ANQGSEA. The CDR3 has 13 amino acids. V dropped 8 bases and J dropped 1; count of bases not matched to a gene: 7. CDR3 in amino acids: CSSRQGKNTEAFF. Written as DNA, the CDR3 is TGCAGCTCTCGACAGGGTAAGAACACTGAAGCTTTCTTT.